This passage covers 20 T cell receptor beta chains from one sample sequenced in a study of CD8 T cells in Susac syndrome. Random-hexamer reverse transcription was applied to roughly 0.5 to 1 ug RNA. Each CDR3 protein gets one entry after TCRdb re-called the immunoSEQ multiplex PCR reads with MiXCR. The sample holds some 57,000 distinct CDR3 sequences, more than 80% seen once. Sequencing was done on a sample of CD8+ T cells from PBMCs. The source is a human donor in good health.

The chain uses TRBV13 and TRBJ2-1; TRBD2 might be the D (5 bases). Germline CDR1 and CDR2: PRHDT and FYEKMQ (reference sequence). CDR3 length: 15 residues. Between the trimmed V and J ends, which lost 1 base and 0 bases, there was a span of 7 bases. The CDR3: CASSLATSSYNEQFF. The CDR3 bases are TGTGCCAGCAGCTTAGCAACTAGCTCCTACAATGAGCAGTTCTTC.

This sequence joins TRBV13 and TRBJ2-7; no firm D call. V was pared by 0 bases and J by 0 bases, with 21 bases between. The CDR3 length is 19 residues. From germline, CDR1 is PRHDT and CDR2 FYEKMQ (reference sequence). The CDR3 here is CASSLGRMSSSRSSYEQYF. For the CDR3, the DNA is TGTGCCAGCAGCTTAGGGAGGATGTCGTCTTCTCGGAGCTCCTACGAGCAGTACTTC.

This chain joins TRBV6-1 and TRBJ1-5, with TRBD1 as a possible D gene (5 bases). The germline V gene has CDR1 MNHNS and CDR2 SASEGT. Trimming removed 5 bases at V and 2 bases at J, with 10 bases between. The CDR3 extends over 14 amino acids. CDR3 DNA sequence: TGTGCCAGCAGTCGATGGGGCGGCAATCAGCCCCAGCATTTT. It codes for CASSRWGGNQPQHF.

This clonotype was observed a handful of times. The chain uses TRBV7-9 and TRBJ2-1; 9 nucleotides align to TRBD2. The CDR3 is 16 residues long. Losses at the gene ends were 5 bases for V and 6 bases for J; bases not matched to a gene: 11. CDR1 is SEHNR and CDR2 is FQNEAQ in the germline V gene (reference sequence). This chain's CDR3 is CASSGPIAGAANEQFF. CDR3 coding DNA: TGTGCCAGCAGCGGACCTATAGCGGGGGCCGCCAATGAGCAGTTCTTC.

This clonotype appeared a few times. V gene TRBV14 combines with J gene TRBJ2-7; D possibly uses TRBD1 or TRBD2 (6 bases each). The CDR3 runs to 13 residues. Between the trimmed V and J ends, which lost 4 bases and 3 bases, there was a span of 10 bases. In germline, CDR1 is SGHDN, CDR2 FVKESK. Here the CDR3 DNA reads TGTGCCAGCAGCCTGAAGGGGGGCTACGAGCAGTACTTC. Protein: CASSLKGGYEQYF. The complete variable domain, with remaining parts taken from reference TRBV14 and TRBJ2-7, reads EAGVTQFPSHSVIEKGQTVTLRCDPISGHDNLYWYRRVMGKEIKFLLHFVKESKQDESGMPNNRFLAERTGGTYSTLKVQPAELEDSGVYFCASSLKGGYEQYFGPGTRLTVT.

The chain joins TRBV6-2 or TRBV6-3 to TRBJ2-7, with TRBD2 matching over 13 bases. V shed 5 bases and J 7 bases; nucleotides not matched to a gene: 8. CDR3 length equals 15 residues. From germline, CDR1 is MNHEY and CDR2 SVGEGT. CDR3 residues: CASSRTSGGAEEQYF. The CDR3, as DNA: TGTGCCAGCAGTCGAACTAGCGGGGGGGCGGAAGAGCAGTACTTC.

V and J are TRBV9 and TRBJ2-1; possible D gene TRBD2, 5 bases. The CDR3 runs to 15 residues. The V gene's germline CDR1 is SGDLS and CDR2 YYNGEE. The V end was cut by 0 bases, the J end by 4 bases, with 11 bases between. The CDR3 is CASSVGSSEYNEQFF. CDR3 nucleotides: TGTGCCAGCAGCGTAGGTAGTAGCGAATACAATGAGCAGTTCTTC.

The rearrangement uses TRBV6-1 and TRBJ2-5; D gene unclear. Trimming cost V 8 bases and J 0 bases, with 13 bases left between them. The CDR3 has 14 amino acids. The germline V gene has CDR1 MNHNS and CDR2 SASEGT. CDR3 residues: CASFRTSYQETQYF. The CDR3 DNA is TGTGCCAGCTTTCGGACGTCGTACCAAGAGACCCAGTACTTC.

J is TRBJ1-6 and V is TRBV7-9; D unclear. The CDR3 is 14 residues long. The V end was cut by 5 bases, the J end by 9 bases, with 14 bases between. The germline V gene has CDR1 SEHNR and CDR2 FQNEAQ (reference sequence). The CDR3 spells CASSPRAGGSPLHF. DNA for the CDR3: TGTGCCAGCAGCCCAAGGGCTGGTGGTTCACCCCTCCACTTT. Full variable domain (rest looked up from reference TRBV7-9 and TRBJ1-6): DTGVSQNPRHKITKRGQNVTFRCDPISEHNRLYWYRQTLGQGPEFLTYFQNEAQLEKSRLLSDRFSAERPKGSFSTLEIQRTEQGDSAMYLCASSPRAGGSPLHFGNGTRLTVT.

The J gene is TRBJ2-1, the V gene TRBV7-9, with 9 bases that match TRBD2. J was trimmed by 3 bases and V by 5 bases; bases with no gene match: 11. From germline, CDR1 is SEHNR and CDR2 FQNEAQ (reference sequence). The CDR3 length is 17 residues. The DNA for the CDR3 is TGTGCCAGCAGCCTCTCCGAGCGGGGGGCCCACTACAATGAGCAGTTCTTC. Translation gives CASSLSERGAHYNEQFF. Supplemented by reference TRBV7-9 and TRBJ2-1, the full variable domain reads DTGVSQNPRHKITKRGQNVTFRCDPISEHNRLYWYRQTLGQGPEFLTYFQNEAQLEKSRLLSDRFSAERPKGSFSTLEIQRTEQGDSAMYLCASSLSERGAHYNEQFFGPGTRLTVL.

The chain is built from TRBV27 and TRBJ2-7; D gene ambiguous. This CDR3 comprises 11 residues. Per germline, CDR1 MNHEY and CDR2 SMNVEV (reference sequence). V lost 8 bases and J lost 12, with 17 bases in between. The DNA for the CDR3 is TGTGCCAGCCCCCCTCCTTACGTAGGGTACTTC. Amino acid sequence: CASPPPYVGYF.

This clonotype was seen just once. The chain employs TRBV6-6 and TRBJ1-2; the D is unclear. Germline assignment: CDR1 MNHNY and CDR2 SVGAGI (reference sequence). V lost 2 bases, J lost 2 bases, and 6 bases lay in between. CDR3 length equals 13 residues. CDR3: CASSYVENYGYTF. CDR3 nucleotide sequence: TGTGCCAGCAGTTACGTCGAGAACTATGGCTACACCTTC.

The chain is built from TRBV4-3 and TRBJ1-1; a weak D match, TRBD1 (6 bases). The germline V and J ends were trimmed by 0 bases and 2 bases, with 10 bases remaining between them. The CDR3 has 15 residues. Germline CDR1 reads LGHNA; CDR2 reads YSLEER. For the CDR3, the DNA is TGCGCCAGCAGCCAAGAAATACAGGGAAACACTGAAGCTTTCTTT. This codes for CASSQEIQGNTEAFF.

The chain couples TRBV3-1 to TRBJ2-7, with 7 positions matching TRBD2. Trimming removed 4 bases from V and 5 bases from J; junction bases left unmatched: 11. CDR1 is LGHDT and CDR2 is YNNKEL in the germline V gene (reference sequence). This CDR3 has 15 residues. The CDR3 DNA follows: TGTGCCAGCAGCCGGGGGGGACGAAAGCTGAACGAGCAGTACTTC. It translates to CASSRGGRKLNEQYF.

The chain carries TRBV6-1 and TRBJ2-3; 8 bases are shared with TRBD1. Losses at the gene ends were 8 bases for V and 2 bases for J; bases not matched to a gene: 3. Germline V gene sequence: CDR1 MNHNS, CDR2 SASEGT. The CDR3 spans 13 residues. The CDR3: CASADRVTDTQYF. The CDR3 DNA follows: TGTGCCAGCGCGGACAGGGTCACAGATACGCAGTATTTT.

The rearrangement uses TRBV27 and TRBJ2-6; a weak D match, TRBD1 (6 bases). The CDR3 runs 16 residues. Germline CDR1 and CDR2: MNHEY and SMNVEV (reference sequence). V shed 5 bases and J shed 3 bases, with 14 bases lying between them. The CDR3 region has the DNA TGTGCCAGCAGTCCCACAGGGTTAGGTGGGGCCAACGTCCTGACTTTC. As protein: CASSPTGLGGANVLTF.

This chain uses TRBV4-1 with TRBJ1-2; D gene ambiguous. The V end was cut by 4 bases, the J end by 5 bases, with 11 bases between. Germline V gene data show CDR1 as MGHRA and CDR2 as YSYEKL. This CDR3 contains 13 residues. CDR3 amino acids: CASSPPVGYGYTF. CDR3 in DNA: TGCGCCAGCAGCCCGCCGGTGGGGTATGGCTACACCTTC.

This clonotype was seen just once. The chain links TRBV2 to TRBJ1-2, with TRBD1 identical over 12 bases. CDR1 is SNHLY and CDR2 is FYNNEI in the germline V gene. This CDR3 is 15 amino acids long. Trimming at V came to 10 bases and at J to 8 bases, leaving 14 bases not matched to a gene. The CDR3, as DNA: TGTGCCATACCCGAGAGGGGACAGGGGGCGAAGGGCTACACCTTC. The encoded protein is CAIPERGQGAKGYTF. Together with reference TRBV2 and TRBJ1-2, the CDR3 gives the full variable domain: EPEVTQTPSHQVTQMGQEVILRCVPISNHLYFYWYRQILGQKVEFLVSFYNNEISEKSEIFDDQFSVERPDGSNFTLKIRSTKLEDSAMYFCAIPERGQGAKGYTFGSGTRLTVV.

The J gene is TRBJ2-7, the V gene TRBV19, with D possibly matching TRBD1 (6 bases). CDR3 length equals 12 residues. Germline V gene data show CDR1 as LNHDA and CDR2 as SQIVND (reference sequence). Trimming left V 5 bases short and J 2 bases short, with 7 bases between. DNA for the CDR3: TGTGCCAGTAGTGGGGACACCTACGAGCAGTACTTC. This translates into CASSGDTYEQYF.

The chain joins TRBV12-3 or TRBV12-4 to TRBJ2-1; 7 bases fit TRBD2. The CDR3 is 15 residues long. Trimming took 4 bases from V and 1 from J; bases not matched to a gene: 4. The DNA of the CDR3 is TGTGCCAGCAGTTCCACTAGCGAGTCCTACAATGAGCAGTTCTTC. This codes for CASSSTSESYNEQFF.